This TCR beta chain was identified in a study of OX40 agonist ivuxolimab in advanced cancers. Data came from immunoSEQ multiplex PCR; TCRdb stores just in-frame clones and leaves some out. The sample has around 67,000 clones, roughly 84% seen once. V was trimmed by 4 bases and J by 5 bases, leaving 20 bases between them. Per germline, CDR1 SGHTA and CDR2 FQGNSA. This CDR3 contains 16 residues. This specimen consisted of CD4+ or CD8+ T cells sorted from blood, obtained in a trial of the OX40 agonist ivuxolimab. The TCR sequence derives from an adult with an advanced solid tumor such as melanoma, head and neck, liver or kidney cancer. The chain employs TRBV7-2 and TRBJ2-5; possibly TRBD2 for D (5 bases). The CDR3, as DNA: TGTGCCAGCAGCTCTAGCTCGTCGGGGTTGAAGGAGACCCAGTACTTC. This codes for CASSSSSSGLKETQYF. Drawing the rest from reference TRBV7-2 and TRBJ2-5, the complete variable domain is GAGVSQSPSNKVTEKGKDVELRCDPISGHTALYWYRQSLGQGLEFLIYFQGNSAPDKSGLPSDRFSAERTGGSVSTLTIQRTQQEDSAVYLCASSSSSSGLKETQYFGPGTRLLVL.